The clone carrying this T cell receptor (beta chain) has more than one count but fewer than ten. Its antigen is unidentified. The sample belongs to a study of cytomegalovirus exposure and HLA in healthy donors. Study context: Samples from HLA-typed donors yielded about 86 million unique TCRs in an early data release. Genotyping showed 70% to 90% of 300 to 450 donors falling in the Caucasian-associated ancestry cluster. Study-level findings and limits: A later analysis showed that HLA-associated TCR beta chains had undergone more clonal expansion than equally common others. V- and J-gene trimming of TCR beta was linked (in a later analysis) to a missense DCLRE1C variant.

PCR involved 60 Vbeta and 13 Jbeta primers. Only in-frame clones appear in the TCRdb table, and some are missing; sequencing was by immunoSEQ multiplex PCR. Found here are approximately 88,000 clones, 64% of them singletons; the top ten hold roughly 3.2%. This TCR derives from a man between 60 and 70 years old in good health and CMV-seronegative. Sequences were obtained from PBMCs.

CDR3 sequence (DNA): TGTGCCAGCAATCGGGGGGGCTATAATTCACCCCTCCACTTT. It translates to CASNRGGYNSPLHF. The V and J genes are TRBV27 and TRBJ1-6, with D perhaps matching TRBD1 (5 bases). V dropped 7 bases and J dropped 3 bases, with 10 bases sitting between them. From germline, CDR1 is MNHEY and CDR2 SMNVEV (reference sequence). The CDR3 contains 14 residues.